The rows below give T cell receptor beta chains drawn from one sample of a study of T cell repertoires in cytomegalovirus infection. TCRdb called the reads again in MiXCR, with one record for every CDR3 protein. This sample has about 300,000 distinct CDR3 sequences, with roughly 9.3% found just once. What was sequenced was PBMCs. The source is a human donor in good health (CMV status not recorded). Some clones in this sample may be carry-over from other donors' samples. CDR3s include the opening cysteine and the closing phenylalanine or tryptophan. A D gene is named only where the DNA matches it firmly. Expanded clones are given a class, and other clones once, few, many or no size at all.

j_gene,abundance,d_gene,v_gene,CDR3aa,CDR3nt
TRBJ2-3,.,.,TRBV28,CASSLRSPSTDTQYF,TGTGCCAGCAGTTTACGATCCCCAAGCACAGATACGCAGTATTTT
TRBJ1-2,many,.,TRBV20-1,CSVENTNYGYTF,TGCAGTGTCGAGAATACTAACTATGGCTACACCTTC
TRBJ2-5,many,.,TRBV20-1,CSASRQEFGETQYF,TGCAGTGCTAGTAGACAGGAGTTTGGCGAGACCCAGTACTTC
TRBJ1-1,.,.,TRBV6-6,CASGNRAPNTEAFF,TGTGCCAGTGGGAACAGGGCACCGAACACTGAAGCTTTCTTT
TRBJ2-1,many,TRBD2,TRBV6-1,CASSERGRGVEGQFF,TGTGCCAGCAGTGAGAGAGGTCGGGGGGTGGAGGGGCAGTTCTTC
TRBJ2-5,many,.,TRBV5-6,CASSFAGLETQYF,TGTGCCAGCAGCTTCGCAGGGTTGGAGACCCAGTACTTC
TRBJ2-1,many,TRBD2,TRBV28,CASSLSGGRYNEQFF,TGTGCCAGCAGTTTGAGCGGGGGGAGGTACAATGAGCAGTTCTTC
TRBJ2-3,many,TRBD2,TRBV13,CASSPSGAGGPRSTDTQYF,TGTGCCAGCAGCCCCAGCGGAGCGGGGGGGCCTCGTAGCACAGATACGCAGTATTTT
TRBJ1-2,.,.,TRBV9,CASSVGGQANYGYTF,TGTGCCAGCAGCGTAGGAGGGCAAGCTAACTATGGCTACACCTTC
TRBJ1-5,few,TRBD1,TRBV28,CASSLSGGAGNQPQHF,TGTGCCAGCAGTTTATCAGGGGGCGCAGGCAATCAGCCCCAGCATTTT
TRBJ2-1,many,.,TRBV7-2,CASSLEGTYNEQFF,TGTGCCAGCAGCTTAGAGGGAACTTACAATGAGCAGTTCTTC
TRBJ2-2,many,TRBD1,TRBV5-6,CASLGTGLGTGELFF,TGTGCCAGCCTCGGGACAGGGTTGGGAACCGGGGAGCTGTTTTTT
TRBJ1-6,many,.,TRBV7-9,CASSLRDLGGSVGSPLHF,TGTGCCAGCAGCCTTAGGGATCTAGGGGGATCCGTCGGATCACCCCTCCACTTT
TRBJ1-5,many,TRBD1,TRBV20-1,CSATPGTGMVEGRPQHF,TGCAGTGCTACCCCCGGGACAGGGATGGTAGAAGGTCGGCCCCAGCATTTT
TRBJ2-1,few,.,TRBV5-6,CASSFRRTLTYNEQFF,TGTGCCAGCAGCTTTCGCAGGACTCTTACCTACAATGAGCAGTTCTTC
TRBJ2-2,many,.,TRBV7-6,CASSLAPSRPYTGELFF,TGTGCCAGCAGCTTAGCTCCTTCCAGGCCTTACACCGGGGAGCTGTTTTTT
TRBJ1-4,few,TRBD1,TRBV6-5,CASSYKSDRGEKLFF,TGTGCCAGCAGTTACAAATCCGACAGGGGCGAAAAACTGTTTTTT
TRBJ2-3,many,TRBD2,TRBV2,CASSQLAGGPKYF,TGTGCCAGCAGCCAACTAGCGGGGGGGCCGAAGTATTTT
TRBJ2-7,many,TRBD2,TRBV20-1,CSARETGRGGSYEQYF,TGCAGTGCTAGAGAAACGGGGCGGGGGGGCTCCTACGAGCAGTACTTC
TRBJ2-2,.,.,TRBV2,CASRARVLTGELFF,TGTGCCAGCAGAGCCAGGGTACTCACCGGGGAGCTGTTTTTT
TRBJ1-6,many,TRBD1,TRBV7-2,CASSLGTGTGGFDSPLHF,TGTGCCAGCAGCTTAGGGACCGGGACAGGGGGCTTCGATTCACCCCTCCACTTT
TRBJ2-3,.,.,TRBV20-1,CSARRVRGVADTQYF,TGCAGTGCTCGTAGAGTCAGGGGAGTGGCAGATACGCAGTATTTT
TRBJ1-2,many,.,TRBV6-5,CASSPLLGSYGYTF,TGTGCCAGCAGCCCCCTTCTGGGGTCGTATGGCTACACCTTC
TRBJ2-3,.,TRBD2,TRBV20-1,CSASTGGSTDTQYF,TGCAGTGCTAGTACGGGGGGGAGCACAGATACGCAGTATTTT
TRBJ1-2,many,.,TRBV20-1,CSAREEVTGYNYGYTF,TGCAGTGCTAGAGAAGAGGTGACAGGTTATAACTATGGCTACACCTTC
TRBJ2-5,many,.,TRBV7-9,CASSFNQETQYF,TGTGCCAGCAGCTTCAACCAAGAGACCCAGTACTTC
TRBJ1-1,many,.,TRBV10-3,CAISPRTGAEAFF,TGTGCCATCAGTCCTCGAACGGGTGCTGAAGCTTTCTTT
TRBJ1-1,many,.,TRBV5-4,CASSLERGMGTEAFF,TGTGCCAGCAGCTTGGAGAGGGGGATGGGCACTGAAGCTTTCTTT
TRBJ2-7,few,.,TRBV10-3,CAISETRQAGGSEQYF,TGTGCCATCAGTGAGACCAGACAGGCTGGAGGGTCCGAGCAGTACTTC
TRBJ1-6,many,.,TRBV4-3,CASSQNGGSPLHF,TGCGCCAGCAGCCAAAATGGGGGATCACCCCTCCACTTT
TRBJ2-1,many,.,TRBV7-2,CASSLIPQGYNEQFF,TGTGCCAGCAGCTTAATCCCTCAGGGTTACAATGAGCAGTTCTTC
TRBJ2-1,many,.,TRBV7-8,CASSYSYNEQFF,TGTGCCAGCAGCTACTCCTACAATGAGCAGTTCTTC
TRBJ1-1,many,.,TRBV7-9,CASSLEGLGGEAFF,TGTGCCAGCAGCTTAGAGGGACTTGGGGGGGAAGCTTTCTTT
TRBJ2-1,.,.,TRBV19,CASSRQGTHNEQFF,TGTGCCAGTAGTAGGCAGGGGACCCACAATGAGCAGTTCTTC
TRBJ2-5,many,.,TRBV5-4,CASSLDGGKETQYF,TGTGCCAGCAGCTTGGATGGGGGTAAAGAGACCCAGTACTTC
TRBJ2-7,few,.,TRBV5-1,CASSSSPTSSYEQYF,TGCGCCAGCAGCTCTTCACCAACCAGCTCCTACGAGCAGTACTTC
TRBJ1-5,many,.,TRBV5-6,CASSSGGPQHF,TGTGCCAGCAGCTCCGGAGGACCCCAGCATTTT
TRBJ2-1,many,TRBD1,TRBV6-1,CASSEIGTGIGWNEQFF,TGTGCCAGCAGTGAAATTGGGACAGGGATCGGGTGGAATGAGCAGTTCTTC
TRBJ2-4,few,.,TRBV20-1,CSARVEGQVRDIQYF,TGCAGTGCTAGAGTAGAGGGTCAAGTGAGGGACATTCAGTACTTC
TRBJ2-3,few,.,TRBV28,CASRLRGARGNTQYF,TGTGCCAGCAGACTACGGGGGGCGCGTGGGAATACGCAGTATTTT
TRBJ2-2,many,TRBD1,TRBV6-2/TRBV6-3,CASSYGRLGQLNTGELFF,TGTGCCAGCAGTTACGGAAGATTGGGACAGCTGAACACCGGGGAGCTGTTTTTT
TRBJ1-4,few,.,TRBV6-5,CASSGTTNEKLFF,TGTGCCAGTTCCGGGACAACTAATGAAAAACTGTTTTTT
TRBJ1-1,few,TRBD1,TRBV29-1,CSVDQGGNTEAFF,TGCAGCGTTGACCAGGGGGGGAACACTGAAGCTTTCTTT
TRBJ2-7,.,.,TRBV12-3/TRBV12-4,CASTTAGNYEQYF,TGTGCCAGCACCACCGCGGGGAACTACGAGCAGTACTTC
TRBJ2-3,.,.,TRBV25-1,CASSELSATDTQYF,TGTGCCAGCAGTGAATTGTCAGCGACAGATACGCAGTATTTT
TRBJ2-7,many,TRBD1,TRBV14,CASSQGSGTGPYEQYF,TGTGCCAGCAGCCAAGGATCCGGGACAGGTCCCTACGAGCAGTACTTC
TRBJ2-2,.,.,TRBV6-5,CASYPMRTGELFF,TGTGCCAGCTATCCCATGAGAACCGGGGAGCTGTTTTTT
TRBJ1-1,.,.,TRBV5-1,CASSLAVRGNTEAFF,TGCGCCAGCAGCTTGGCAGTACGGGGGAACACTGAAGCTTTCTTT
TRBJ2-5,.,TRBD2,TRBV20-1,CSAREIAGQETQYF,TGCAGTGCTAGAGAGATAGCGGGGCAGGAGACCCAGTACTTC